These 17 T cell receptor beta chains were all obtained from the same sample, sequenced in a study of blood T cells in healthy people across ages. A second about 7 to 12 cycle PCR used barcoded and J-beta primers. A single record per CDR3 protein comes from TCRdb applying MiXCR to the 5' RACE reads. This sample yields about 780,000 distinct CDR3 sequences, of which approximately 65% are seen a single time; roughly a quarter belongs to the top ten. The specimen sequenced was blood. The receptors originated from a man aged 30 to 45 in good health.

This chain connects TRBV11-1 to TRBJ2-1, with D possibly matching TRBD1 (5 bases). Germline values: CDR1 SGHAT, CDR2 FQDESV (reference sequence). The V end was cut by 3 bases, the J end by 9 bases, with 9 bases between. The CDR3 sequence is 12 residues long. CDR3 nucleotides: TGTGCCAGCAGCTTTCAGGGAAGTGAGCAGTTCTTC. This codes for CASSFQGSEQFF.

This rearrangement joins TRBV7-2 to TRBJ2-3; D unresolved. Trimming removed 7 bases from V and 0 bases from J, with 17 bases in between. Looked up from germline, CDR1 is SGHTA and CDR2 is FQGNSA. The CDR3 is 16 amino acids. CDR3 DNA: TGTGCCAGCAACGATTTAGGACGCTCGAGCACAGATACGCAGTATTTT. This encodes CASNDLGRSSTDTQYF.

The V and J genes are TRBV6-6 and TRBJ2-7; 8 bases are shared with TRBD1. The closer fit of TRBJ2-5 to the DNA end suggests the J call may be wrong. CDR1 and CDR2 from the germline V gene are MNHNY and SVGAGI (reference sequence). The CDR3 has 14 amino acids. The CDR3 here is CASSYATGVETQYF. The CDR3 DNA reads as TGTGCCAGCAGTTACGCGACAGGGGTAGAGACCCAGTACTTC.

This clonotype has more than one count but fewer than ten. V usage is TRBV12-3 or TRBV12-4 and J usage is TRBJ2-4; TRBD1 matches at 8 bases. The DNA end is more similar to TRBJ2-7, so the J call may be wrong. The CDR3 totals 13 residues. The CDR3 sequence is CASSGQDTYEQYF. CDR3 nucleotides: TGTGCCAGCTCGGGACAGGATACCTACGAGCAGTACTTC.

CDR3 sequence reads: CASCDRASGVEQFF. CDR3 nucleotide sequence: TGTGCCAGCTGCGACAGGGCCTCCGGTGTTGAGCAGTTCTTC. This chain joins TRBV6-2 or TRBV6-3 and TRBJ2-1, with 7 bases lining up with TRBD1. This CDR3 has 14 amino acids. Germline assignment: CDR1 MNHEY and CDR2 SVGEGT. Losses at the gene ends were 8 bases for V and 9 bases for J; bases not matched to a gene: 13.

The J gene is TRBJ2-1, the V gene TRBV7-3; D is uncertain. Germline V CDR1 and CDR2: SGHTA, FQGTGA. Trimming left V 1 base short and J 4 bases short, with 11 bases between. This CDR3 spans 15 amino acids. The CDR3, as DNA: TGTGCCAGCAGCTTAAAGACTCGCTCTTACAATGAGCAGTTCTTC. This codes for CASSLKTRSYNEQFF.

This sequence joins TRBV3-1 and TRBJ2-6; possibly TRBD2 for D (5 bases). V was trimmed by 7 bases and J by 1 base, leaving 11 bases between them. The germline V gene encodes CDR1 LGHDT and CDR2 YNNKEL (reference sequence). This CDR3 contains 15 residues. CDR3 nucleotides: TGTGCCAGCACCTTGTGGGAGTCTGGGGCCAACGTCCTGACTTTC. Its translation is CASTLWESGANVLTF.

This clonotype was found a few times. The J gene is TRBJ2-5, the V gene TRBV10-2, with D hard to call. The V and J ends lost 6 bases and 0 bases respectively, with 8 bases between them. CDR3 length equals 13 residues. CDR1 and CDR2 from the germline V gene are WSHSY and SAAADI. The CDR3 spells CASSIRYQETQYF. CDR3 DNA sequence: TGCGCCAGCAGCATCAGGTACCAAGAGACCCAGTACTTC.

This clonotype appeared many times. The V gene is TRBV3-1, the J gene TRBJ1-2; 7 bases line up with TRBD1. V was pared by 1 base and J by 4 bases, with 6 bases of the junction left unmatched. CDR3 length: 15 residues. Germline lookup yields CDR1 LGHDT and CDR2 YNNKEL (reference sequence). For the CDR3, the DNA is TGTGCCAGCAGCCAAGCGGGACAGAAGTTCTATGGCTACACCTTC. It yields the protein CASSQAGQKFYGYTF.

V and J are TRBV11-2 and TRBJ2-1; D may be TRBD2 (7 bases). This CDR3 contains 13 residues. V lost 3 bases and J 9 bases, leaving 12 bases between the germline ends. Germline CDR1 is SGHAT and CDR2 is FQNNGV. CDR3 nucleotide sequence: TGTGCCAGCAGCTTTAACAGGGAGGGTGAGCAGTTCTTC. This encodes CASSFNREGEQFF. Together with reference TRBV11-2 and TRBJ2-1, the CDR3 gives the full variable domain: EAGVAQSPRYKIIEKRQSVAFWCNPISGHATLYWYQQILGQGPKLLIQFQNNGVVDDSQLPKDRFSAERLKGVDSTLKIQPAKLEDSAVYLCASSFNREGEQFFGPGTRLTVL.

The gene calls are TRBV11-2 and TRBJ2-7, with TRBD2 matching 8 bases. The end of the DNA fits TRBJ2-5 better, so the J call may be wrong. CDR3 length equals 18 residues. The germline CDR1 and CDR2 sequences are SGHAT and FQNNGV. DNA of the CDR3: TGTGCCAGCAGCTTAGGAGCGGCTAGCGGGCTAATCGGGGAGACCCAGTACTTC. Its protein is CASSLGAASGLIGETQYF.

This clonotype was counted once. J is TRBJ1-2 and V is TRBV29-1; D ambiguous. Trimming removed 5 bases at V and 4 bases at J, with 17 bases between. This CDR3 is 14 amino acids long. The germline V gene has CDR1 SQVTM and CDR2 ANQGSEA. DNA of the CDR3: TGCAGCGTTCCAACCCCCGGGAACCTCTATGGCTACACCTTC. Protein product: CSVPTPGNLYGYTF.

The chain joins TRBV30 to TRBJ2-5, with 7 bases identical to TRBD1. This CDR3 contains 14 residues. Trimming at V came to 0 bases and at J to 9 bases, leaving 10 bases not matched to a gene. Germline V CDR1 and CDR2: GTSNPN, SVGIG (reference sequence). In DNA, the CDR3 is TGTGCCTGGAGTGTGGTGGGACAGCACTCGGCCCAGTACTTC. It yields the protein CAWSVVGQHSAQYF. Supplemented by reference TRBV30 and TRBJ2-5, the full variable domain reads SQTIHQWPATLVQPVGSPLSLECTVEGTSNPNLYWYRQAAGRGLQLLFYSVGIGQISSEVPQNLSASRPQDRQFILSSKKLLLSDSGFYLCAWSVVGQHSAQYFGPGTRLLVL.

This rearrangement joins TRBV6-5 to TRBJ1-1; 8 bases map to TRBD1. The CDR3 length is 13 residues. Unmatched junction bases numbered 5, after V lost 6 bases and J lost 5 bases. In germline, CDR1 is MNHEY, CDR2 SVGAGI. CDR3 nucleotides: TGTGCCAGCAGACGGACAGGGTGGACTGAAGCTTTCTTT. The encoded protein is CASRRTGWTEAFF.

This clonotype came up a few times. V is TRBV2 and J is TRBJ2-2; D possibly corresponds to TRBD1 (5 bases). The V end was cut by 7 bases, the J end by 7 bases, with 16 bases between. This CDR3 is 14 amino acids long. CDR1 and CDR2 (germline): SNHLY, FYNNEI. The CDR3 sequence is CASTVGLFGGELFF. The CDR3 DNA follows: TGTGCCAGCACGGTGGGGCTATTCGGCGGGGAGCTGTTTTTT.

The chain combines TRBV6-2 or TRBV6-3 with TRBJ1-1, with D unresolved. CDR3 length: 11 amino acids. V was trimmed by 6 bases and J by 2 bases, leaving 4 bases between them. Germline CDR1 MNHEY, CDR2 SVGEGT. The CDR3 sequence: CASSINTEAFF. The CDR3, as DNA: TGTGCCAGCAGCATCAACACTGAAGCTTTCTTT.

The chain carries TRBV20-1 and TRBJ2-1; no reliable D call. CDR1 and CDR2 from the germline V gene are DFQATT and SNEGSKA (reference sequence). CDR3 length equals 12 residues. V shed 3 bases and J shed 10 bases, with 13 bases lying between them. CDR3 in amino acids: CSASPLAEEQFF. The CDR3 nucleotides read TGCAGTGCTAGTCCCCTTGCGGAAGAGCAGTTCTTC.